This TCR beta chain appears in the sequencing data of a study of T cell responses to AZD1222 COVID-19 vaccine. In germline, CDR1 is SEHNR, CDR2 FQNEAQ (reference sequence). CDR3 size: 13 residues. V lost 8 bases to trimming and J lost 2 bases; unmatched junction nucleotides: 3. Produced via immunoSEQ multiplex PCR; TCRdb's table is partial and in-frame only. The sample contains some 120,000 clones, 90% to 95% of which appear only once. The TCR was taken from an adult in good health. Sequenced here: peripheral blood, sampled on day 0 of AZD1222 vaccination. The chain joins TRBV7-9 to TRBJ2-1, with 7 bases that match TRBD2. The CDR3: CASRGGTYNEQFF. The CDR3 DNA reads as TGTGCCAGCCGGGGAGGGACCTACAATGAGCAGTTCTTC.